This TCR beta chain was identified during a study of molecular identifiers for immune sequencing clone quantification. Bulk TCR library preparation followed previously described methods with listed TCR primers. One entry per CDR3 protein results from TCRdb running MiXCR on the PCR reads. The repertoire has about 40,000 distinct CDR3 sequences, approximately 22% of them found once; the top ten carry more than 0.75%. CD8+CD4-CCR7+CD45RA+ cells were sorted as naive CD8 T cells. This CDR3 is built from 14 residues. V lost 3 bases and J lost 5, with 10 bases in between. From germline, CDR1 is LGHNA and CDR2 YSLEER.

This TCR derives from a human donor in good health. Some libraries in this study had Jurkat cell RNA spiked in. This chain uses TRBV4-3 with TRBJ2-2; D perhaps matches TRBD2 (5 bases). Source material: naive CD8+ T cells from blood, with Jurkat cell RNA spiked in. Subset given: FACS-sorted CD8+CD4-CCR7+CD45RA+ naive T cells. The DNA of the CDR3 is TGCGCCAGCAGCCAGTTTACGGGAACCGGGGAGCTGTTTTTT. Translation: CASSQFTGTGELFF.